This T cell receptor beta chain was identified in a study of PD-1 blockade in classical Hodgkin lymphoma (dated by TCRdb to about 2020). About the investigation overall: Nivolumab dosing was 3 mg/kg intravenously every 2 weeks, continuing until either disease progression or unacceptable toxicity. A peripheral blood immune signature of response to PD-1 blockade in classical Hodgkin lymphoma was defined using TCR beta sequencing and CyTOF.

Overall study results and their limits: CD4+ but not CD8+ TCR diversity rose significantly by C4D1 (p=0.0027 vs p=0.16), most apparent in complete responders (p=0.02). Among trial patients, those achieving complete response had baseline diversity similar to that of newly diagnosed patients, while diversity was significantly lower in partial responders and progressors. Baseline TCR diversity was reported to be lower in newly diagnosed patients than in healthy donors and to be lower still in relapsed/refractory patients. Lower diversity was observed in patients in whom nivolumab was started less than 1 year after ASCT, and these patients were excluded from later analyses so that confounding by immune reconstitution would be avoided. The study was limited to a single clinical trial cohort, and causes of repertoire differences, possibly disease activity or prior therapy, remained undefined.

The Qiagen DNeasy kit was used to extract genomic DNA from unsorted PBMCs and from the negatively selected CD4+ and CD8+ fractions. TCR beta CDR3 regions were subjected to amplification by immunoSEQ multiplex PCR with primers that anneal to V and J segments. A synthetic immune receptor repertoire was used to minimize amplification bias, and remaining bias was computationally removed after sequencing. The authors processed their data as follows. Custom Python scripts were used to quantify repertoire diversity as the Shannon entropy index. The unsorted, CD4+ and CD8+ repertoires were each analyzed separately, with the exception of combined analyses, where CD4+ and CD8+ sequences were merged in silico. Clonal expansion was defined as at least a 2-fold frequency increase after treatment relative to C1D1, with a pseudocount of 0.5 for undetected baseline clones. Singleton clones were defined as clones with 0 or 1 copy at C1D1, and non-singleton clones were defined as clones with 2 or more copies. Clones expanded in unsorted samples were annotated as CD4+, CD8+ or unknown by matching protein sequences in sorted samples from the same patient. Wilcoxon tests on paired samples were used to test changes in diversity from C1D1 to C4D1. TCRdb's version of the immuneACCESS table is confined to in-frame rearrangements and falls short of the full clone set. An unresolved V gene accounts for under half of the shortfall where checked; the remainder is of unknown origin. Clone size and V and J calls were adopted from that table, with D and trimming inferred from the DNA. This sample is represented by under 35,000 clones; approximately 65% of them were singletons. The ten largest clones take up about 3.8% of the sample.

The sample's time point label is to be understood as: cycle 4 day 1 (C4D1), after 6 weeks of nivolumab. All trial patients had relapsed after autologous stem cell transplantation, with cohorts A, B and C differing in prior brentuximab vedotin exposure. A total of fewer than 65 patients with relapsed/refractory classical Hodgkin lymphoma made up the trial cohort, and each patient's best overall response was complete response, partial response or progressive disease. In the multi-cohort phase II CheckMate 205 trial, trial patients received single-agent nivolumab. Best overall response was determined by an independent review committee according to the 2007 International Working Group response criteria. Trial PBMCs were collected immediately before nivolumab initiation (C1D1) and during therapy at cycle 2 day 1 and cycle 4 day 1. After peripheral blood was drawn into 8 mL Vacutainer Cell Preparation Tubes, PBMCs were isolated by centrifugation and then cryopreserved.

Taken from the germline V gene (reference sequence), the CDR1 and CDR2 loops are LNHDA and SQIVND. Taken from cysteine to phenylalanine, the CDR3 has 17 residues. Left in the record is the CDR3 DNA by itself, 51 bases read in frame from the first base. V is pared back by 5 bases and J by 1 base, with 20 bases lying between the germline termini. Concerning this clone itself: The specificity of this receptor is unknown. No clone much larger than this one lies a single base away; base qualities are absent.

Here the sequenced sample was peripheral blood mononuclear cells (PBMCs), taken before the fourth cycle of nivolumab. This sequence originates from a human donor with classical Hodgkin lymphoma. The sequence links TRBV19 to TRBJ2-5; matching of 6 bases hints at TRBD2 as the D gene. The CDR3 here reads CASSVQGLSRIQETQYF. The nucleotide sequence is given as TGTGCCAGTAGTGTGCAGGGACTTAGCCGAATCCAAGAGACCCAGTACTTC.